This T cell receptor beta chain was identified in a study of T cell responses to AZD1222 COVID-19 vaccine. Overall study context: Recipients boosted at about 4 weeks or about 12 weeks are pooled.

Method: immunoSEQ multiplex PCR; TCRdb's copy keeps in-frame clones and lacks some. Seen here are about 140,000 clones, around nine tenths observed once, and the top ten hold more than 5.5%. Note on this clone: Its antigen is not known.

The study, taken as a whole, reports: Spike-specific TCR breadth and depth were elevated following two AZD1222 doses. Seropositivity was recorded at baseline in only a handful of AZD1222 recipients. Reportedly, nearly half the spike-specific TCRs target unmutated variant regions.

This TCR was sampled from an adult in good health. Source: peripheral blood, taken on day 0 of AZD1222 vaccination.

The CDR3 is CASSLGGGGGETQYF. The CDR3, as DNA: TGTGCCAGCAGTCTTGGCGGAGGGGGCGGGGAGACCCAGTACTTC. The V and J genes are TRBV28 and TRBJ2-5, with D perhaps matching TRBD1 (7 bases). The ends were cut back, 5 bases at V and 5 bases at J, with 18 bases in the middle. This CDR3 region has 15 residues. In germline, CDR1 is MDHEN, CDR2 SYDVKM.